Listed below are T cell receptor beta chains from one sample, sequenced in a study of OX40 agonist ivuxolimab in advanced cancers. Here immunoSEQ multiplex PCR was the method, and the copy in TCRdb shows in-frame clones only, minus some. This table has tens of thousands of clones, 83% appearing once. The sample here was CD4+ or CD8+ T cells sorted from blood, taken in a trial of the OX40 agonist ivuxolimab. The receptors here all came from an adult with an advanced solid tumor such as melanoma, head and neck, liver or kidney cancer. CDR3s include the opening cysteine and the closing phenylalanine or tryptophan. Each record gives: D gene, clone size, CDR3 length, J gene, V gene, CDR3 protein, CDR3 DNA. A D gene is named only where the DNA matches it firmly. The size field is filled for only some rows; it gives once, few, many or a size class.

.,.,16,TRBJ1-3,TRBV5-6,CASSPDSGFRGNTIYF,TGTGCCAGCAGTCCTGACAGTGGGTTTCGGGGAAACACCATATATTTT
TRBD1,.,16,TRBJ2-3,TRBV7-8,CASSSNRGSSTDTQYF,TGTGCCAGCAGCTCCAACAGGGGGTCGAGCACAGATACGCAGTATTTT
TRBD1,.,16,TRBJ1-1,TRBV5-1,CASSLAWTGTNTEAFF,TGCGCCAGCAGCTTGGCATGGACAGGGACGAACACTGAAGCTTTCTTT
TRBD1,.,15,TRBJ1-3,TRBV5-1,CASSFSTGEGNTIYF,TGCGCCAGCAGCTTCTCGACAGGGGAGGGAAACACCATATATTTT
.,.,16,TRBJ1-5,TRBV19,CASSITGPGWNQPQHF,TGTGCCAGTAGTATTACCGGGCCTGGGTGGAATCAGCCCCAGCATTTT
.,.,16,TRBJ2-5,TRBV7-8,CASSASAGGAGETQYF,TGTGCCAGCAGCGCTAGCGCTGGCGGGGCGGGAGAGACCCAGTACTTC
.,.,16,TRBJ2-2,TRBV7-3,CASSRRGEERTGELFF,TGTGCCAGCAGCCGAAGAGGGGAAGAACGCACCGGGGAGCTGTTTTTT
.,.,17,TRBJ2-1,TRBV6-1,CASSEGGLAGVRYEQFF,TGTGCCAGCAGTGAGGGGGGCCTCGCCGGCGTAAGGTATGAGCAGTTCTTC
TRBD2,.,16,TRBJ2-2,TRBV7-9,CASSRGLAVHTGELFF,TGTGCCAGCAGCCGTGGACTAGCGGTACACACCGGGGAGCTGTTTTTT
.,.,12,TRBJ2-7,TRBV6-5,CASRPTGREQYF,TGTGCCAGCAGACCAACAGGGCGGGAGCAGTACTTC
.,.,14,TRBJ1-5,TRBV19,CASSKTLSNQPQHF,TGTGCCAGTAGTAAGACTCTTAGCAATCAGCCCCAGCATTTT
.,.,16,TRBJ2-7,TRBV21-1,CASSKVGVPTAYEQYF,TGTGCCAGCAGCAAAGTGGGGGTTCCTACTGCCTACGAGCAGTACTTC
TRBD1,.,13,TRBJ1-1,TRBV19,CASSRDRGTEAFF,TGTGCCAGTAGTAGGGACAGGGGTACTGAAGCTTTCTTT
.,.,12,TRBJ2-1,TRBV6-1,CASTESVYEQFF,TGTGCCAGCACCGAAAGTGTGTATGAGCAGTTCTTC
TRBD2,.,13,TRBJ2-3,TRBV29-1,CSTRELATDTQYF,TGCAGCACGCGGGAGTTGGCGACAGATACGCAGTATTTT
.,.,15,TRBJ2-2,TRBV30,CAWRQGVANTGELFF,TGTGCCTGGAGACAGGGTGTTGCGAACACCGGGGAGCTGTTTTTT
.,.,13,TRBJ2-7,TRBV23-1,CASSRRVPYEQYF,TGCGCCAGCAGTCGAAGGGTACCCTACGAGCAGTACTTC
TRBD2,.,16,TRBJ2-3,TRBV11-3,CASSLDGGGGTDTQYF,TGTGCCAGCAGCTTAGATGGCGGGGGTGGAACAGATACGCAGTATTTT
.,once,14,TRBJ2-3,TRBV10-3,CAITPTGGTDTQYF,TGTGCCATCACCCCGACAGGAGGCACAGATACGCAGTATTTT
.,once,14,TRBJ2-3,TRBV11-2,CASSYTREVGTQYF,TGTGCCAGCAGCTACACCCGGGAAGTTGGTACGCAGTATTTT
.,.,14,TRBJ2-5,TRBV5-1,CASSPGRPEETQYF,TGCGCCAGCAGCCCAGGACGGCCGGAAGAGACCCAGTACTTC
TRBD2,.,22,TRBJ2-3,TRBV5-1,CASSFYPESSGGRLPGTDTQYF,TGCGCCAGCAGCTTCTATCCTGAGTCGTCGGGGGGGCGATTGCCTGGCACAGATACGCAGTATTTT
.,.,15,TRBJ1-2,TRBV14,CASSQADRPFYGYTF,TGTGCCAGCAGCCAAGCCGACAGGCCATTCTATGGCTACACCTTC
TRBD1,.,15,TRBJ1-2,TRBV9,CASSVGDSNNYGYTF,TGTGCCAGCAGCGTAGGGGACAGTAATAACTATGGCTACACCTTC
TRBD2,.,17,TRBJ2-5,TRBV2,CASSDLLAGRPRETQYF,TGTGCCAGCAGTGACTTACTAGCGGGGAGACCTCGGGAGACCCAGTACTTC
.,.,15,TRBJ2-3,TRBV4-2,CASSQVGGFTDTQYF,TGTGCCAGCAGCCAAGTGGGGGGTTTCACAGATACGCAGTATTTT
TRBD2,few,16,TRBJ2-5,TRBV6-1,CASSVPKPGLQETQYF,TGTGCCAGCAGTGTACCCAAGCCGGGACTACAAGAGACCCAGTACTTC
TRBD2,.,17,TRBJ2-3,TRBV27,CASSLSTSGIGTDTQYF,TGTGCCAGCAGTTTATCGACTAGCGGGATAGGGACAGATACGCAGTATTTT
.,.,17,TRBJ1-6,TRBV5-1,CASSLGAGAMGNSPLHF,TGCGCCAGCAGCTTGGGAGCAGGGGCGATGGGAAATTCACCCCTCCACTTT
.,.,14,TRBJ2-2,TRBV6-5,CASSPSANTGELFF,TGTGCCAGCAGCCCGAGCGCGAACACCGGGGAGCTGTTTTTT
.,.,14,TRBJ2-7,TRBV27,CASSLRRGAYEQYF,TGTGCCAGCAGTTTGCGGAGGGGCGCCTACGAGCAGTACTTC
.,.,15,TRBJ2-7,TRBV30,CAWSKGQTTAYEQYF,TGTGCCTGGAGTAAGGGCCAAACAACGGCCTACGAGCAGTACTTC
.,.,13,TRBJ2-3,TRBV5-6,CASSLGFADTQYF,TGTGCCAGCAGCTTAGGGTTTGCAGATACGCAGTATTTT
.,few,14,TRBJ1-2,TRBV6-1,CASRAAGDGYGYTF,TGTGCCAGCAGAGCTGCAGGGGACGGCTATGGCTACACCTTC
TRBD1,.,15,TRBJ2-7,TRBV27,CASSFYTGAPYEQYF,TGTGCCAGCAGTTTTTATACAGGGGCTCCCTACGAGCAGTACTTC
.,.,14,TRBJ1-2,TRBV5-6,CASSLAGGTYGYTF,TGTGCCAGCAGCTTGGCTGGGGGAACCTATGGCTACACCTTC
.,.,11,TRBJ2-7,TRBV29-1,CSVEAGYEQYF,TGCAGCGTTGAGGCTGGTTACGAGCAGTACTTC
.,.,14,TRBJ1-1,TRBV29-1,CSVEKGGGGTEAFF,TGCAGCGTTGAAAAGGGGGGAGGAGGCACTGAAGCTTTCTTT
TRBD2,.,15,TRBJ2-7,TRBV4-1,CASSPGFGGRYEQYF,TGCGCCAGCAGCCCGGGATTTGGCGGGAGATACGAGCAGTACTTC
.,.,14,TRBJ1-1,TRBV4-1,CASSLRGGGAEAFF,TGCGCCAGCAGCCTAAGAGGGGGTGGGGCTGAAGCTTTCTTT
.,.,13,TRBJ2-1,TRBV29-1,CSLEGRGYNEQFF,TGCAGCTTAGAGGGCAGGGGATACAATGAGCAGTTCTTC
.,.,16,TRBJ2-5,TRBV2,CASPGRGLEARETQYF,TGTGCCAGCCCGGGGAGGGGGCTAGAAGCCAGGGAGACCCAGTACTTC
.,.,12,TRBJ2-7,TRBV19,CASKDPGAEQYF,TGTGCCAGTAAGGACCCAGGGGCCGAGCAGTACTTC
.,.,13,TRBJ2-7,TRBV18,CASSAGDGYEQYF,TGTGCCAGCTCGGCCGGGGACGGCTACGAGCAGTACTTC
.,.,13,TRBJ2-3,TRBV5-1,CASSPRMGDTQYF,TGCGCCAGCAGCCCCCGGATGGGAGATACGCAGTATTTT